Each of the 19 T cell receptor beta chains below was sequenced from the same sample in a study of cytomegalovirus exposure and HLA in healthy donors. Amplification used 60 Vbeta primers and 13 Jbeta primers. Repertoires were generated with immunoSEQ multiplex PCR, while TCRdb's copy carries only in-frame clones and drops some. The table shows fewer than 250,000 clones, with 70% to 75% occurring only once. Sequencing was performed on PBMCs. The receptors were gathered from a man aged 30 to 45 in good health and CMV-seropositive.

V is TRBV14 and J is TRBJ1-1; tentatively, D is TRBD1 (5 bases). Trimming cost V 4 bases and J 4 bases, with 16 bases left between them. The length of the CDR3 is 15 residues. Germline V gene sequence: CDR1 SGHDN, CDR2 FVKESK. The CDR3 DNA reads as TGTGCCAGCAGCCGCGGGACCACCGGGAGCACTGAAGCTTTCTTT. This codes for CASSRGTTGSTEAFF. Variable domain in full (rest from reference TRBV14 and TRBJ1-1): EAGVTQFPSHSVIEKGQTVTLRCDPISGHDNLYWYRRVMGKEIKFLLHFVKESKQDESGMPNNRFLAERTGGTYSTLKVQPAELEDSGVYFCASSRGTTGSTEAFFGQGTRLTVV.

This sequence joins TRBV7-3 and TRBJ2-2; D may be TRBD2 (6 bases). This CDR3 spans 15 amino acids. Germline V CDR1 and CDR2: SGHTA, FQGTGA. V lost 5 bases, J lost 4 bases, and 14 bases lay in between. For the CDR3, the DNA is TGTGCCAGCAGCCTCTCCGGGACTCCCACCGGGGAGCTGTTTTTT. Encoded protein: CASSLSGTPTGELFF.

The chain recombines TRBV18 with TRBJ2-7; 7 bases line up with TRBD1. Germline CDR1 and CDR2: KGHSH and LQKENI. The CDR3 is made up of 15 amino acids. Trimming cost V 6 bases and J 9 bases; bases outside gene matches: 17. In nucleotides, the CDR3 is TGTGCCAGCTCCACACGACAGGGAACGGCCTCCGGGCAGTACTTC. Translated, it gives CASSTRQGTASGQYF. The full variable domain, its missing parts supplied by reference TRBV18 and TRBJ2-7, is NAGVMQNPRHLVRRRGQEARLRCSPMKGHSHVYWYRQLPEEGLKFMVYLQKENIIDESGMPKERFSAEFPKEGPSILRIQQVVRGDSAAYFCASSTRQGTASGQYFGPGTRLTVT.

The chain employs TRBV7-8 and TRBJ1-5; D is possibly TRBD1 (5 bases). CDR3 length equals 16 residues. V lost 5 bases and J 7 bases, leaving 21 bases between the germline ends. The germline V gene has CDR1 SGHVS and CDR2 FQNEAQ. The CDR3 DNA is TGTGCCAGCAGCACGCATGGGGGGGGGTTAGGCCAGCCCCAGCATTTT. Protein product: CASSTHGGGLGQPQHF.

The chain is built from TRBV27 and TRBJ1-4, with 8 bases aligning to TRBD1. V shed 3 bases and J 6 bases; nucleotides not matched to a gene: 6. This CDR3 has 15 residues. CDR1 and CDR2 (germline): MNHEY, SMNVEV (reference sequence). In DNA form, the CDR3 reads TGTGCCAGCAGTTTCTCCGGACAGGGTTATGAAAAACTGTTTTTT. It yields the protein CASSFSGQGYEKLFF.

The V gene is TRBV5-4, the J gene TRBJ2-1, with D perhaps matching TRBD2 (6 bases). The germline CDR1 and CDR2 sequences are SGHNT and YYREEE (reference sequence). This CDR3 has 17 residues. Trimming left V 4 bases short and J 0 bases short, with 17 bases between. The CDR3 nucleotides read TGTGCCAGCAGCCCCATCGGGAGTCGGAGCTCCTACAATGAGCAGTTCTTC. Translating it yields CASSPIGSRSSYNEQFF.

This clone was seen a handful of times. The chain recombines TRBV6-1 with TRBJ1-4, with D maybe TRBD1 (6 bases). The CDR3 contains 15 residues. V was pared by 2 bases and J by 3 bases, with 10 bases between. Germline assignment: CDR1 MNHNS and CDR2 SASEGT. DNA for the CDR3: TGTGCCAGCAGTGAATGGTCAGGGGCTAATGAAAAACTGTTTTTT. Translating it yields CASSEWSGANEKLFF.

Worth noting for this clone: Its ends do not fully match the called genes, so a read error is possible. The chain employs TRBV6-5 and TRBJ2-5, with D tentatively TRBD1 (6 bases). CDR1 and CDR2 (germline): MNHEY, SVGAGI. The CDR3 is 14 residues long. The CDR3 here is CAGSYSTGTETQYF. CDR3 DNA sequence: TGTGCCGGCAGTTACTCAACAGGGACGGAGACCCAGTACTTC.

This rearrangement joins TRBV30 to TRBJ2-7, with TRBD1 matching 8 bases. CDR3 length: 12 residues. CDR1 is GTSNPN, CDR2 SVGIG, per germline (reference sequence). In nucleotides, the CDR3 is TGTGCTGGGGGACAGGCGCCTAAGGAGCAGTACTTC. It is translated as CAGGQAPKEQYF. Full variable domain (missing parts from reference TRBV30 and TRBJ2-7): SQTIHQWPATLVQPVGSPLSLECTVEGTSNPNLYWYRQAAGRGLQLLFYSVGIGQISSEVPQNLSASRPQDRQFILSSKKLLLSDSGFYLCAGGQAPKEQYFGPGTRLTVT.

Only a few counts were recorded for this clone. The chain joins TRBV15 to TRBJ2-5, with TRBD2 identical over 8 bases. The J segment lost 9 bases and the V segment lost 2 bases, leaving 11 bases of the junction unmatched. The CDR3 totals 15 residues. CDR1 LNHNV and CDR2 YYDKDF come from the germline V gene (reference sequence). The CDR3 spells CATSRLAGLRVSQYF. CDR3 nucleotide sequence: TGTGCCACCAGCAGACTAGCGGGCCTAAGAGTTTCCCAGTACTTC.

CDR3: CASSEQSFRLFNEQFF. The CDR3 region has the DNA TGTGCCAGCAGTGAACAAAGCTTCCGCCTGTTCAATGAGCAGTTCTTC. The chain is built from TRBV6-1 and TRBJ2-1, with D hard to call. Trimming left V 2 bases short and J 6 bases short, with 17 bases between. Germline CDR1 reads MNHNS; CDR2 reads SASEGT. This CDR3 contains 16 residues.

The chain has TRBV28 and TRBJ2-3; 9 nucleotides agree with TRBD2. Looked up from germline, CDR1 is MDHEN and CDR2 is SYDVKM. V trimming: 5 bases; J trimming: 2 bases; junction bases outside the gene matches: 14. The CDR3 sequence is 18 residues long. Written as DNA, the CDR3 is TGTGCCAGCAGTCCTCGCGGGGGGGGTGCGGGTTACACAGATACGCAGTATTTT. Residues: CASSPRGGGAGYTDTQYF.

The chain employs TRBV4-3 and TRBJ2-2, with D possibly matching TRBD2 (5 bases). V was clipped by 0 bases and J by 7 bases, with 6 bases between them. CDR1 is LGHNA and CDR2 is YSLEER in the germline V gene. This CDR3 spans 13 amino acids. In DNA, the CDR3 is TGCGCCAGCAGCCAAGATCGGGGCGGGGAGCTGTTTTTT. Protein product: CASSQDRGGELFF.

The rearrangement links TRBV4-3 to TRBJ2-1; 10 bases are shared with TRBD2. Unmatched junction bases numbered 7, after V lost 4 bases and J lost 10 bases. The CDR3 sequence is 14 residues long. Looked up from germline, CDR1 is LGHNA and CDR2 is YSLEER. In nucleotides, the CDR3 is TGCGCCAGCAGCCGCCAGCGGGAGGGCCGGGAGCAGTTCTTC. Encoded protein: CASSRQREGREQFF.

The gene calls are TRBV28 and TRBJ2-3; TRBD2 aligns across 10 bases. Trimming removed 5 bases from V and 3 bases from J; junction bases left unmatched: 5. Germline V gives CDR1 MDHEN, CDR2 SYDVKM. CDR3 length equals 15 residues. Written as DNA, the CDR3 is TGTGCCAGCAGTGGAATTAGCGGGAGGACAGATACGCAGTATTTT. It encodes CASSGISGRTDTQYF.

In this sample, this clone turned up once. The rearrangement uses TRBV6-5 and TRBJ1-5; possible D gene TRBD1, 5 bases. The V end was cut by 4 bases, the J end by 0 bases, with 10 bases between. The CDR3 is made up of 15 amino acids. Germline V gene sequence: CDR1 MNHEY, CDR2 SVGAGI. CDR3 loop: CASSLVRDSNQPQHF. The DNA of the CDR3 is TGTGCCAGCAGTTTAGTCAGGGATAGCAATCAGCCCCAGCATTTT.

This clone was seen more than once but under ten times. The rearrangement joins TRBV25-1 to TRBJ2-7, with D possibly matching TRBD2 (5 bases). The CDR3 is 13 residues long. V lost 4 bases, J lost 3 bases, and 10 bases lay in between. CDR1 is MGHDK and CDR2 is SYGVNS in the germline V gene. CDR3 protein: CASSAGIFYEQYF. The CDR3, as DNA: TGTGCCAGCAGTGCCGGGATTTTCTACGAGCAGTACTTC.

This rearrangement joins TRBV5-6 to TRBJ2-3, with 7 bases aligning to TRBD2. Germline V gives CDR1 SGHDT, CDR2 YYEEEE. V lost 1 base, J lost 0 bases, and 8 bases stayed unmatched. The CDR3 contains 17 residues. For the CDR3, the DNA is TGTGCCAGCAGCTTGAGGGCGGGTAGCGGGAGCACAGATACGCAGTATTTT. Protein sequence: CASSLRAGSGSTDTQYF.

V usage is TRBV28 and J usage is TRBJ1-1, with D maybe TRBD1 (5 bases). V lost 6 bases, J lost 0 bases, and 17 bases lay in between. This CDR3 spans 16 amino acids. CDR1 and CDR2 from the germline V gene are MDHEN and SYDVKM. CDR3 in DNA: TGTGCCAGCAGCCCCGCAGGGACTCGTCTGAACACTGAAGCTTTCTTT. Translating it yields CASSPAGTRLNTEAFF.